The 28 T cell receptor beta chains presented below share a single source sample, sequenced in a study of cytomegalovirus exposure and HLA in healthy donors. Amplification used 60 Vbeta primers and 13 Jbeta primers. The repertoire was sequenced with immunoSEQ multiplex PCR; TCRdb's copy has only in-frame clones and lacks some. The data show 130,000 to 150,000 clones, nearly 80% seen once. The sample taken for sequencing was PBMCs. These receptors originate from a man between 40 and 49 years old in good health and CMV-seropositive.

This rearrangement joins TRBV5-1 to TRBJ1-2; TRBD1 aligns across 7 bases. CDR1 is SGHRS, CDR2 YFSETQ, per germline. Trimming took 4 bases from V and 6 from J; bases not matched to a gene: 9. The CDR3 spans 14 residues. DNA for the CDR3: TGCGCCAGCAGCCCGGCGGACAGGTTGGATGGCTACACCTTC. Translation gives CASSPADRLDGYTF.

The rearrangement uses TRBV4-3 and TRBJ1-1, with a possible D match to TRBD1 (5 bases). CDR1 is LGHNA, CDR2 YSLEER, per germline. V was trimmed by 4 bases and J by 3 bases, leaving 15 bases between them. This CDR3 is 15 amino acids long. The CDR3 sequence is CASSLETRGDTEAFF. The CDR3 nucleotides are TGCGCCAGCAGCCTCGAGACACGGGGGGACACTGAAGCTTTCTTT.

The V call is TRBV7-9, the J call TRBJ1-1; D not resolved. V lost 1 base and J lost 7, with 19 bases in between. The germline CDR1 and CDR2 sequences are SEHNR and FQNEAQ (reference sequence). This CDR3 spans 16 amino acids. The CDR3 sequence: CASSLVHLTEGGEAFF. The CDR3, as DNA: TGTGCCAGCAGCTTAGTCCACCTCACAGAGGGAGGTGAAGCTTTCTTT.

The rearrangement links TRBV2 to TRBJ2-5, with D possibly TRBD2 on 5 matching bases. The V gene lost 5 bases and the J gene lost 5 bases, with 12 bases spanning the gap. This CDR3 comprises 13 residues. Germline CDR1 SNHLY, CDR2 FYNNEI. The CDR3 protein is CASSILPGETQYF. Written as DNA, the CDR3 is TGTGCCAGCAGTATACTACCGGGGGAGACCCAGTACTTC.

V is TRBV23-1 and J is TRBJ1-4; D ambiguous. TRBV23-1 is designated an ORF whose function remains uncertain. V lost 1 base, J lost 6 bases, and 21 bases lay in between. The CDR3 spans 18 residues. This CDR3 is CASSQFSEGFQADEKLFF. CDR3 DNA sequence: TGCGCCAGCAGTCAATTTTCGGAAGGTTTCCAAGCGGATGAAAAACTGTTTTTT.

V is TRBV6-6 and J is TRBJ2-3; a possible D gene is TRBD2 (7 bases). The CDR3 contains 13 residues. The V end was cut by 7 bases, the J end by 2 bases, with 10 bases between. CDR1 MNHNY and CDR2 SVGAGI come from the germline V gene (reference sequence). The CDR3 loop reads CASNGGHTDTQYF. CDR3 bases: TGTGCCAGCAACGGGGGGCACACAGATACGCAGTATTTT.

V gene TRBV5-1 combines with J gene TRBJ2-6, with 11 bases that match TRBD1. Trimming removed 4 bases from V and 2 bases from J; junction bases left unmatched: 11. The CDR3 is 19 amino acids. Germline values: CDR1 SGHRS, CDR2 YFSETQ. The CDR3 is CASSHLTGQGGTGANVLTF. CDR3 nucleotides: TGCGCCAGCAGCCACCTTACGGGACAGGGGGGAACTGGGGCCAACGTCCTGACTTTC.

The chain links TRBV27 to TRBJ2-3, with 8 positions matching TRBD2. The CDR3 is made up of 16 amino acids. CDR1 and CDR2 from the germline V gene are MNHEY and SMNVEV (reference sequence). V was pared by 3 bases and J by 0 bases, with 5 bases of the junction left unmatched. CDR3 sequence: CASSFIGGGSTDTQYF. The CDR3 region has the DNA TGTGCCAGCAGTTTTATAGGCGGGGGGAGCACAGATACGCAGTATTTT.

This rearrangement joins TRBV2 to TRBJ2-5, with 7 bases identical to TRBD1. The CDR3 is made up of 14 amino acids. The germline CDR1 and CDR2 sequences are SNHLY and FYNNEI. J was trimmed by 3 bases and V by 4 bases; bases with no gene match: 5. The chain's CDR3 is CASSGAGGKETQYF. The CDR3 nucleotides read TGTGCCAGCAGTGGCGCAGGGGGTAAAGAGACCCAGTACTTC.

This chain connects TRBV27 to TRBJ2-7, with 7 nucleotides matching TRBD1. The junction had 7 bases not matched to a gene; V was cut back by 6 bases and J by 2 bases. Germline V CDR1 and CDR2: MNHEY, SMNVEV (reference sequence). The CDR3 is made up of 14 amino acids. The chain's CDR3 is CASRLQGQTYEQYF. The CDR3, as DNA: TGTGCCAGCAGACTACAGGGACAGACCTACGAGCAGTACTTC.

The chain employs TRBV7-8 and TRBJ2-1, with D possibly being TRBD2 (6 bases). The CDR3 runs 14 residues. Per the germline V gene, CDR1 is SGHVS and CDR2 is FQNEAQ. Trimming left V 4 bases short and J 4 bases short, with 11 bases between. The CDR3 sequence is CASSSYREYNEQFF. The CDR3 DNA sequence: TGTGCCAGCAGCTCCTATCGGGAGTACAATGAGCAGTTCTTC.

The chain carries TRBV7-9 and TRBJ2-3, with TRBD2 identical over 8 bases. The CDR3 totals 18 residues. From germline, CDR1 is SEHNR and CDR2 FQNEAQ (reference sequence). The J segment lost 2 bases and the V segment lost 4 bases, leaving 14 bases of the junction unmatched. CDR3 coding DNA: TGTGCCAGCAGCTCCTTCCTAGGACGGGAGGGCAACACAGATACGCAGTATTTT. Protein product: CASSSFLGREGNTDTQYF.

This clone was counted a single time. V and J are TRBV4-3 and TRBJ2-3; 12 bases align to TRBD2. Trimming took 3 bases from V and 4 from J; bases not matched to a gene: 17. CDR1 and CDR2 (germline): LGHNA, YSLEER. CDR3 length: 20 residues. The CDR3 DNA reads as TGCGCCAGCAGCCAGCAGATAGTCACTAGCGGGAGGAGGTTCCCAGATACGCAGTATTTT. Its translation is CASSQQIVTSGRRFPDTQYF.

The rearrangement uses TRBV4-2 and TRBJ1-5; maybe TRBD1 (5 bases). The V gene's germline CDR1 is LGHNA and CDR2 YNFKEQ. The CDR3 has 17 residues. Trimming removed 1 base at V and 0 bases at J, with 13 bases between. The CDR3 spells CASSQGRAGDSNQPQHF. The CDR3 DNA reads TGTGCCAGCAGCCAAGGCAGGGCTGGCGATAGCAATCAGCCCCAGCATTTT.

The chain couples TRBV19 to TRBJ1-6; 7 nucleotides match TRBD1. Germline CDR1 and CDR2: LNHDA and SQIVND (reference sequence). CDR3 length equals 14 residues. Trimming took 0 bases from V and 9 from J; bases not matched to a gene: 2. The CDR3 loop reads CASSIETGVSPLHF. CDR3 nucleotide sequence: TGTGCCAGTAGTATAGAAACAGGGGTTTCACCCCTCCACTTT.

This clone was observed a handful of times. The chain uses TRBV4-1 and TRBJ1-4; 8 positions match TRBD1. After removal of 4 bases from V and 5 bases from J, the junction contained 12 bases not matched to a gene. The CDR3 is 17 amino acids. Germline-derived CDR1 and CDR2 are MGHRA and YSYEKL. CDR3 protein: CASSLHSPDRANEKLFF. CDR3 nucleotide sequence: TGCGCCAGCAGCCTTCACAGCCCGGACAGGGCGAATGAAAAACTGTTTTTT.

This chain connects TRBV5-1 to TRBJ2-5; weak D call: TRBD1 (5 bases). The CDR3 contains 14 residues. Trimming took 0 bases from V and 0 from J, leaving 6 bases between them. In germline, CDR1 is SGHRS, CDR2 YFSETQ. DNA for the CDR3: TGCGCCAGCAGCTTGGGACAGTACCAAGAGACCCAGTACTTC. Translated, it gives CASSLGQYQETQYF. The entire variable domain, with the rest obtained from reference TRBV5-1 and TRBJ2-5, is as follows: KAGVTQTPRYLIKTRGQQVTLSCSPISGHRSVSWYQQTPGQGLQFLFEYFSETQRNKGNFPGRFSGRQFSNSRSEMNVSTLELGDSALYLCASSLGQYQETQYFGPGTRLLVL.

CDR3: CASSLVAGSGGYTF. The CDR3, as DNA: TGTGCCAGCAGCTTAGTTGCTGGCTCGGGTGGCTACACCTTC. The chain uses TRBV7-2 and TRBJ1-2; D not resolved. This CDR3 contains 14 residues. CDR1 is SGHTA and CDR2 is FQGNSA in the germline V gene. V was pared by 1 base and J by 7 bases, with 13 bases between. Using reference TRBV7-2 and TRBJ1-2 for the parts outside the CDR3, the full variable domain is GAGVSQSPSNKVTEKGKDVELRCDPISGHTALYWYRQSLGQGLEFLIYFQGNSAPDKSGLPSDRFSAERTGGSVSTLTIQRTQQEDSAVYLCASSLVAGSGGYTFGSGTRLTVV.

The CDR3 loop is CASSHGLAGLTGELFF. The CDR3 DNA is TGTGCCAGCAGCCACGGACTAGCGGGACTCACCGGGGAGCTGTTTTTT. The chain carries TRBV4-2 and TRBJ2-2; 12 bases agree with TRBD2. The V gene end was trimmed by 3 bases and the J gene end by 4 bases; junction bases not matched to a gene: 3. Germline-derived CDR1 and CDR2 are LGHNA and YNFKEQ. The CDR3 loop spans 16 amino acids.

V gene TRBV28 combines with J gene TRBJ1-6, with TRBD1 as a possible D gene (5 bases). This CDR3 has 15 amino acids. V shed 2 bases and J shed 6 bases, with 11 bases lying between them. Germline V CDR1 and CDR2: MDHEN, SYDVKM. CDR3 sequence (DNA): TGTGCCAGCAGTTTAGGGGGGACGGTTAATTCACCCCTCCACTTT. It codes for CASSLGGTVNSPLHF.

This clone has just one count. J is TRBJ2-3 and V is TRBV5-6; 7 bases agree with TRBD2. The length of the CDR3 is 14 residues. Unmatched junction bases numbered 2, after V lost 0 bases and J lost 4 bases. Per germline, CDR1 SGHDT and CDR2 YYEEEE. The DNA for the CDR3 is TGTGCCAGCAGCTTGGGACTAGCCGCAGATACGCAGTATTTT. Amino acids: CASSLGLAADTQYF. Filled out from reference TRBV5-6 and TRBJ2-3, the complete variable domain reads DAGVTQSPTHLIKTRGQQVTLRCSPKSGHDTVSWYQQALGQGPQFIFQYYEEEERQRGNFPDRFSGHQFPNYSSELNVNALLLGDSALYLCASSLGLAADTQYFGPGTRLTVL.

Notes on this clone: One junction end disagrees with the germline gene, perhaps due to a read error. The sample carries other DNA sequences with the same CDR3. The V call is TRBV29-1, the J call TRBJ1-6; D unclear. Germline V lookup: CDR1 SQVTM, CDR2 ANQGSEA. This CDR3 spans 15 amino acids. This CDR3 reads CSARTGSSYNSPLHF. CDR3 sequence (DNA): TGCAGCGCGAGGACGGGGAGCTCCTATAATTCCCCCCTCCACTTT.

V usage is TRBV18 and J usage is TRBJ2-7; no clear D. Germline CDR1 KGHSH, CDR2 LQKENI. The V end was cut by 3 bases, the J end by 4 bases, with 10 bases between. The CDR3 is made up of 13 amino acids. DNA of the CDR3: TGTGCCAGCTCACCCCCCCCCGGGTACGAGCAGTACTTC. Translating gives CASSPPPGYEQYF.

This chain links TRBV19 with TRBJ1-1, with D maybe TRBD1 (5 bases). Germline V lookup: CDR1 LNHDA, CDR2 SQIVND (reference sequence). V dropped 3 bases and J dropped 1 base, with 9 bases sitting between them. The CDR3 runs to 14 residues. The CDR3 is CASSIRGGNTEAFF. CDR3 DNA: TGTGCCAGTAGTATCCGCGGGGGGAACACTGAAGCTTTCTTT.

The chain carries TRBV7-9 and TRBJ1-6, with TRBD1 identical over 8 bases. The J segment lost 7 bases and the V segment lost 4 bases, leaving 6 bases of the junction unmatched. The CDR3 is 15 residues long. CDR1 SEHNR and CDR2 FQNEAQ come from the germline V gene (reference sequence). The CDR3 DNA reads TGTGCCAGCAGCTCGCGGGACAGGCGAAATTCACCCCTCCACTTT. Translation gives CASSSRDRRNSPLHF. Together with reference TRBV7-9 and TRBJ1-6, the CDR3 gives the full variable domain: DTGVSQNPRHKITKRGQNVTFRCDPISEHNRLYWYRQTLGQGPEFLTYFQNEAQLEKSRLLSDRFSAERPKGSFSTLEIQRTEQGDSAMYLCASSSRDRRNSPLHFGNGTRLTVT.

The chain combines TRBV27 with TRBJ2-7; D gene uncertain. CDR1 and CDR2 from the germline V gene are MNHEY and SMNVEV (reference sequence). The CDR3 totals 13 residues. With 2 bases removed from V and 3 bases from J, the gap between germline ends came to 8 bases. In DNA, the CDR3 is TGTGCCAGCAGTTTACAGCGTAGCTACGAGCAGTACTTC. Amino acids: CASSLQRSYEQYF.

CDR3 protein: CASSPPRAERKNTEAFF. The CDR3 DNA follows: TGTGCCAGCTCACCCCCGAGGGCAGAGCGAAAGAACACTGAAGCTTTCTTT. The rearrangement uses TRBV18 and TRBJ1-1; D is undetermined. CDR1 and CDR2 (germline): KGHSH, LQKENI. The CDR3 totals 17 residues. Trimming left V 3 bases short and J 1 base short, with 18 bases between.

The chain recombines TRBV7-2 with TRBJ2-3; D perhaps matches TRBD2 (6 bases). The germline V and J ends were trimmed by 5 bases and 5 bases, with 11 bases remaining between them. The CDR3 is made up of 13 amino acids. The germline CDR1 and CDR2 sequences are SGHTA and FQGNSA. Here the CDR3 DNA reads TGTGCCAGCAGCACGGGAGTAGTAGATACGCAGTATTTT. Protein sequence: CASSTGVVDTQYF. Drawing the rest from reference TRBV7-2 and TRBJ2-3, the complete variable domain is GAGVSQSPSNKVTEKGKDVELRCDPISGHTALYWYRQSLGQGLEFLIYFQGNSAPDKSGLPSDRFSAERTGGSVSTLTIQRTQQEDSAVYLCASSTGVVDTQYFGPGTRLTVL.